This T cell receptor (beta chain) stems from a study of CD8 T cells in Susac syndrome. An amount of RNA that ranged from roughly 0.5 to 1 ug was reverse transcribed with random hexamers. TCRdb re-derived calls from the immunoSEQ multiplex PCR reads in MiXCR, one entry per CDR3 protein. This table holds about 200,000 distinct CDR3 sequences, about 95% found once. CD8+ and CD4+ T cells from blood underwent TCR beta sequencing. Germline lookup yields CDR1 SNHLY and CDR2 FYNNEI. This CDR3 has 12 amino acids. The TCR was taken from a human donor with multiple sclerosis. The source material was CD4+ T cells from PBMCs. The chain employs TRBV2 and TRBJ2-1; 8 positions agree with TRBD2. The CDR3 loop reads CAGGRNSNEQFF. CDR3 bases: TGTGCGGGCGGGAGGAATTCCAATGAGCAGTTCTTC. Looking up the rest from reference TRBV2 and TRBJ2-1 gives the full variable domain: EPEVTQTPSHQVTQMGQEVILRCVPISNHLYFYWYRQILGQKVEFLVSFYNNEISEKSEIFDDQFSVERPDGSNFTLKIRSTKLEDSAMYFCAGGRNSNEQFFGPGTRLTVL.